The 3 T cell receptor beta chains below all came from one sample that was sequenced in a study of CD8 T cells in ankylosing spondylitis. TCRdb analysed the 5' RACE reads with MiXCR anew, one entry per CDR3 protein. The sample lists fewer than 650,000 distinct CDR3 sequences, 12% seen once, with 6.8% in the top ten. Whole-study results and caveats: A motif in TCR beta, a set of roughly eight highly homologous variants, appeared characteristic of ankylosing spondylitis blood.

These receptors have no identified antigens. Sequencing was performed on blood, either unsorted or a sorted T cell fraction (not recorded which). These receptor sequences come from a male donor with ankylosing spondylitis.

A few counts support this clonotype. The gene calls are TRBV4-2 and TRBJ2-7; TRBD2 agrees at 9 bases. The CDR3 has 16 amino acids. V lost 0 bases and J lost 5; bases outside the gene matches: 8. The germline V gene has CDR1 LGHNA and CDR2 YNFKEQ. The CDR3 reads CASSQDLRREGHEQYF. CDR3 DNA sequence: TGTGCCAGCAGCCAAGATCTCAGGCGGGAGGGCCACGAGCAGTACTTC.

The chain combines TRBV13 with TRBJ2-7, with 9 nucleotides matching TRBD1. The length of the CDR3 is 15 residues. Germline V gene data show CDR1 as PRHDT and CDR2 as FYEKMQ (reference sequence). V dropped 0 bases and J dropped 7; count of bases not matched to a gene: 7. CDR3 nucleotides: TGTGCCAGCAGCTTAGGGACGGGACAGGGTGGGGAGCAGTACTTC. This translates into CASSLGTGQGGEQYF.

CDR3 amino acids: CSARDRVGQETQYF. Written as DNA, the CDR3 is TGCAGTGCTAGAGATCGGGTGGGCCAAGAGACCCAGTACTTC. J is TRBJ2-5 and V is TRBV20-1; D is unclear. This CDR3 comprises 14 residues. V lost 0 bases and J lost 1, with 9 bases in between. The V gene's germline CDR1 is DFQATT and CDR2 SNEGSKA (reference sequence).